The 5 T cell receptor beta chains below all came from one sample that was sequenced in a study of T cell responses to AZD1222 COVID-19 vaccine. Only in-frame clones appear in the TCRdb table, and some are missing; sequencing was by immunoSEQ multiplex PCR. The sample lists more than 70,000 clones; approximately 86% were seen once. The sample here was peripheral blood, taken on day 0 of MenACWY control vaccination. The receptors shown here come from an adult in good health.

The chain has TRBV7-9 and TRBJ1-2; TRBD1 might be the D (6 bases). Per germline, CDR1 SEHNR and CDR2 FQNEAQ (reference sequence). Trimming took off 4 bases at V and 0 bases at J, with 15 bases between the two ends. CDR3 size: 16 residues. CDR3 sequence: CASSSTGTSANYGYTF. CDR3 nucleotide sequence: TGTGCCAGCAGCTCAACAGGGACCTCGGCTAACTATGGCTACACCTTC. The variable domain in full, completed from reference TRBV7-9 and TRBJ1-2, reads DTGVSQNPRHKITKRGQNVTFRCDPISEHNRLYWYRQTLGQGPEFLTYFQNEAQLEKSRLLSDRFSAERPKGSFSTLEIQRTEQGDSAMYLCASSSTGTSANYGYTFGSGTRLTVV.

CDR3 region: CATSTAGGAHGYTF. The DNA of the CDR3 is TGTGCCACCTCTACAGCCGGGGGGGCGCATGGCTACACCTTC. The V gene is TRBV6-5, the J gene TRBJ1-2, with D perhaps matching TRBD1 (6 bases). CDR1 and CDR2 from the germline V gene are MNHEY and SVGAGI. This CDR3 has 14 amino acids. Trimming pared 10 bases from V and 6 bases from J, leaving 21 bases between.

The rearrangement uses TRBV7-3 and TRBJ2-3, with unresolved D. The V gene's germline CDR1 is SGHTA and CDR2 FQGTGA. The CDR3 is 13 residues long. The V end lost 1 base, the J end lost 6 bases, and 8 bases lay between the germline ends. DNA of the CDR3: TGTGCCAGCAGCTTAAGAGGCGGTGATACGCAGTATTTT. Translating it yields CASSLRGGDTQYF.

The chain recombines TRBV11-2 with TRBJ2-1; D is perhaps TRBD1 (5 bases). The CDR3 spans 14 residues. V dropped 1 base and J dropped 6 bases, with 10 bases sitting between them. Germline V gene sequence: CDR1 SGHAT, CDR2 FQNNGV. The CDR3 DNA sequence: TGTGCCAGCAGCTTAGTCAGGGCTCCCAATGAGCAGTTCTTC. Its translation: CASSLVRAPNEQFF.

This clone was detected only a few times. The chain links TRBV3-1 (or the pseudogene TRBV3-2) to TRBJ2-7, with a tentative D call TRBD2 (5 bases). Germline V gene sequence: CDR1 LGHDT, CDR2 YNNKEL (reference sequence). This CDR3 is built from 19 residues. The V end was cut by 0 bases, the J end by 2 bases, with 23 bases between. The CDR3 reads CASSQDSGWRTESAYEQYF. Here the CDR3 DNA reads TGTGCCAGCAGCCAAGATTCGGGCTGGAGGACCGAGTCAGCCTACGAGCAGTACTTC.